This T cell receptor (beta chain) was recorded in a study of PD-1 blockade in classical Hodgkin lymphoma. Overall study context: The patients were dosed with nivolumab 3 mg/kg, infused intravenously every 2 weeks. General study points: With CD4+ cells, TCR diversity rose significantly by C4D1, but not with CD8+ cells. Diminished baseline TCR diversity has been reported in newly diagnosed patients relative to healthy donors. Later analyses included only patients treated at least 1 year post-ASCT.

Turning to this clone: Its specificity is not known.

The germline V and J ends were trimmed by 0 bases and 4 bases, with 14 bases remaining between them. The CDR3 spans 15 residues. The germline V gene has CDR1 SGDLS and CDR2 YYNGEE. Relapses following autologous stem cell transplantation were seen in all patients, with brentuximab vedotin exposure varying. Sequencing was performed with immunoSEQ multiplex PCR; in TCRdb, only in-frame clones are kept and a portion is missing. The table includes about 46,000 clones, around 81% detected once. Sequenced here: peripheral blood mononuclear cells (PBMCs), sampled before the second cycle of nivolumab. The chain uses TRBV9 and TRBJ2-7; D is ambiguous. This clonotype was sampled from a human donor with classical Hodgkin lymphoma. CDR3 amino acids: CASSVAGSSSYEQYF. The CDR3 DNA reads as TGTGCCAGCAGCGTAGCTGGTAGCAGCAGTTACGAGCAGTACTTC.